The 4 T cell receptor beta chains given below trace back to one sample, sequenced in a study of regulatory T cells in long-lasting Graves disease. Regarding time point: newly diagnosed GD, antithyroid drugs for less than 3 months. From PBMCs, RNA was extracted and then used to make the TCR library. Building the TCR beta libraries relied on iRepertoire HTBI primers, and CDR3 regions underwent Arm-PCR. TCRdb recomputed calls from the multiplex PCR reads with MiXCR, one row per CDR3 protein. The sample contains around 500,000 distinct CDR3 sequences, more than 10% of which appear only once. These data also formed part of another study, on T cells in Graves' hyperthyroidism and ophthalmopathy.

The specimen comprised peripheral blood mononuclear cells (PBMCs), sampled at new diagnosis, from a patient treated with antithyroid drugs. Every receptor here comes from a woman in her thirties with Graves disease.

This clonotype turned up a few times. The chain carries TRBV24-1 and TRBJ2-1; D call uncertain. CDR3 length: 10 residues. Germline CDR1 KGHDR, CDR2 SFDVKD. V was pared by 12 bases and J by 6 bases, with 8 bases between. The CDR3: CAPQINEQFF. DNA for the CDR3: TGTGCCCCCCAAATCAATGAGCAGTTCTTC.

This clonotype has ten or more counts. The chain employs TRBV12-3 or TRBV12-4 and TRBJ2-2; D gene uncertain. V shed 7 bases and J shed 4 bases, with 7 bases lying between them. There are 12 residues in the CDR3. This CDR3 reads CASTPGTGELFF. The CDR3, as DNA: TGTGCCAGCACCCCGGGCACCGGGGAGCTGTTTTTT.

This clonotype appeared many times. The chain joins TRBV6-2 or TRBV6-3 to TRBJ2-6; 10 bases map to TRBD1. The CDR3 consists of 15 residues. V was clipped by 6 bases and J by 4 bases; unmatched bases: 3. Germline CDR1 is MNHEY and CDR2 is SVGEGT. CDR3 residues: CASSDRGQGANVLTF. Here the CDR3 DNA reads TGTGCCAGCAGCGACAGGGGGCAAGGGGCCAACGTCCTGACTTTC.

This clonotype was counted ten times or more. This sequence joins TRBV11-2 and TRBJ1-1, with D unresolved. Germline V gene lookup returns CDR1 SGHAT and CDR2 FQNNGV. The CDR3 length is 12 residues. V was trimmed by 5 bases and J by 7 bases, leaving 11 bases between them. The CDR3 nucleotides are TGTGCCAGCAGCCCAGGTCTTCGTGAAGCTTTCTTT. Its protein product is CASSPGLREAFF.